The rows below give T cell receptor beta chains drawn from one sample of a study of Graves' ophthalmopathy and Graves' hyperthyroidism. One entry per CDR3 protein, called by TCRdb with MiXCR from the multiplex PCR reads. The top ten hold over 7.5% of the sample, which has around 470,000 distinct CDR3 sequences, about an eighth seen once. The specimen was blood. The source is a woman aged 25 to 45 with Graves' ophthalmopathy. CDR3s include the opening cysteine and the closing phenylalanine or tryptophan. The D gene is left open where the match is weak. Only part of the rows carry a size: once, few, many, or a class if the clone is expanded.

d_call	clone_size	cdr3_length	v_call	j_call	cdr3_aa	cdr3_nt
TRBD2	many	17	TRBV20-1	TRBJ2-7	CSARSGGLAPRGYEQYF	TGCAGTGCTAGATCTGGGGGACTAGCGCCCCGAGGGTACGAGCAGTACTTC
NA	many	14	TRBV20-1	TRBJ2-2	CSARWGANTGELFF	TGCAGTGCTAGGTGGGGGGCGAACACCGGGGAGCTGTTTTTT
TRBD1	NA	13	TRBV20-1	TRBJ2-7	CSGRAGTGDEQYF	TGCAGTGGCCGCGCCGGGACAGGGGACGAGCAGTACTTC
NA	NA	14	TRBV6-1	TRBJ1-2	CASSRQGGRYGYTF	TGTGCCAGCAGTCGCCAGGGTGGTCGATATGGCTACACCTTC
TRBD1	NA	19	TRBV6-2/TRBV6-3	TRBJ2-6	CASSPETPGGASGANVLTF	TGTGCCAGCAGTCCAGAAACCCCAGGGGGCGCATCCGGGGCCAACGTCCTGACTTTC
NA	many	14	TRBV5-1	TRBJ1-2	CASRPGPANYGYTF	TGCGCCAGCAGGCCGGGGCCAGCTAACTATGGCTACACCTTC
TRBD1	many	15	TRBV12-3/TRBV12-4	TRBJ1-3	CASSSTGVSGNTIYF	TGTGCCAGCAGTTCGACAGGGGTTTCTGGAAACACCATATATTTT
NA	NA	13	TRBV12-3/TRBV12-4	TRBJ1-2	CASSPQGHRGYTF	TGTGCCAGCAGTCCGCAGGGACACCGGGGCTACACCTTC
NA	many	12	TRBV6-1	TRBJ2-7	CASSDRYYEQYF	TGTGCCAGCAGTGATCGTTACTACGAGCAGTACTTC
NA	many	13	TRBV5-1	TRBJ2-7	CASSSDRFYEQYF	TGCGCCAGCAGCTCGGACAGATTCTACGAGCAGTACTTC
TRBD2	many	15	TRBV12-3/TRBV12-4	TRBJ2-7	CASSPSGGTFYEQYF	TGTGCCAGCAGTCCTAGCGGGGGGACATTTTACGAGCAGTACTTC
NA	many	15	TRBV6-5	TRBJ2-7	CASSYSVPSSYEQYF	TGTGCCAGCAGTTACTCGGTTCCTAGCTCCTACGAGCAGTACTTC
NA	many	13	TRBV3-1	TRBJ1-1	CASSQSRVSEAFF	TGTGCCAGCAGTCAGTCGAGGGTCTCTGAAGCTTTCTTT
NA	few	15	TRBV6-5	TRBJ2-7	CASSYFRGPTYEQYF	TGTGCCAGCAGTTACTTCAGGGGCCCCACCTACGAGCAGTACTTC
TRBD2	NA	19	TRBV11-2	TRBJ2-2	CASSLGGLAGGRNTGELFF	TGTGCCAGCAGCTTAGGCGGGCTAGCGGGAGGAAGAAACACCGGGGAGCTGTTTTTT
TRBD1	many	15	TRBV20-1	TRBJ1-6	CSAQDRVKRNSPLHF	TGCAGTGCGCAGGACAGGGTGAAAAGAAATTCACCCCTCCACTTT
NA	many	13	TRBV20-1	TRBJ2-5	CSASPHRVETQYF	TGCAGTGCTAGTCCCCACAGGGTAGAGACCCAGTACTTC
TRBD1	many	16	TRBV9	TRBJ1-3	CASSPRDRVIGNTIYF	TGTGCCAGCAGCCCCCGGGACAGGGTGATTGGAAACACCATATATTTT
TRBD2	many	13	TRBV20-1	TRBJ2-7	CSARRLAGDEQYF	TGCAGTGCTAGAAGGCTAGCGGGAGACGAGCAGTACTTC
NA	many	12	TRBV18	TRBJ2-5	CASSSGKETQYF	TGTGCCAGCTCTTCGGGCAAAGAGACCCAGTACTTC
TRBD1	many	16	TRBV19	TRBJ2-2	CASSRPGQANTGELFF	TGTGCCAGTAGCCGACCGGGACAGGCGAACACCGGGGAGCTGTTTTTT
TRBD2	once	16	TRBV6-2/TRBV6-3	TRBJ2-7	CASSPSPGLGTYEQYF	TGTGCCAGCAGCCCCTCCCCCGGACTAGGGACCTACGAGCAGTACTTC